Shown below are 30 T cell receptor beta chains from a single sample sequenced in a study of cytomegalovirus exposure and HLA in healthy donors. PCR employed 60 Vbeta and 13 Jbeta primers. The protocol was immunoSEQ multiplex PCR, while the TCRdb copy is restricted to in-frame clones and leaves out a portion. The repertoire holds under 55,000 clones, approximately 73% seen once, with roughly 2.9% in the top ten. The sequenced material came from PBMCs. Every receptor here comes from a young man in good health and CMV-seronegative.

The rearrangement links TRBV25-1 to TRBJ2-5; D possibly corresponds to TRBD2 (6 bases). Between the trimmed V and J ends, which lost 1 base and 2 bases, there was a span of 8 bases. The CDR3 is made up of 14 amino acids. Germline CDR1 MGHDK, CDR2 SYGVNS. The CDR3 coding sequence is TGTGCCAGCAGTGAATTCGGGGGACAAGAGACCCAGTACTTC. It specifies CASSEFGGQETQYF.

The J gene is TRBJ1-2, the V gene TRBV29-1; perhaps TRBD1 as D (6 bases). V dropped 4 bases and J dropped 13 bases, with 19 bases sitting between them. CDR3 length: 12 residues. The germline CDR1 and CDR2 sequences are SQVTM and ANQGSEA. The CDR3 DNA sequence: TGCAGCGTTGTGGACAGACCGGATGGATGCACCTTC. This codes for CSVVDRPDGCTF. Full variable domain (rest looked up from reference TRBV29-1 and TRBJ1-2): SAVISQKPSRDICQRGTSLTIQCQVDSQVTMMFWYRQQPGQSLTLIATANQGSEATYESGFVIDKFPISRPNLTFSTLTVSNMSPEDSSIYLCSVVDRPDGCTFGSGTRLTVV.

Worth noting for this clone: The junction shows a germline mismatch at one end, possibly a read error. The chain is built from TRBV4-1 and TRBJ2-1, with D possibly matching TRBD2 (5 bases). The germline gives CDR1 MGHRA, CDR2 YSYEKL. This CDR3 is 13 amino acids long. The CDR3 nucleotides read TGCGCCAGCAGCCAAGTTTTGGTCACGTGGCGGGTCTTC. The encoded protein is CASSQVLVTWRVF.

The chain combines TRBV5-6 with TRBJ2-6; no definite D call. Germline lookup yields CDR1 SGHDT and CDR2 YYEEEE. V was cut by 1 base and J by 1 base, with 9 bases left in between. The CDR3 runs to 16 residues. DNA of the CDR3: TGTGCCAGCAGCTTGCCCGCAGGATCTGGGGCCAACGTCCTGACTTTC. It translates to CASSLPAGSGANVLTF.

The CDR3 coding sequence is TGTGCCAGCTCACCACCCGTGAGCTCTGGAAACACCATATATTTT. Its translation is CASSPPVSSGNTIYF. V and J are TRBV18 and TRBJ1-3; D remains unclear. The V gene's germline CDR1 is KGHSH and CDR2 LQKENI. CDR3 size: 15 residues. The V and J ends lost 0 bases and 0 bases respectively, with 6 bases between them.

The chain couples TRBV6-5 to TRBJ2-1, with D unclear. V lost 4 bases and J lost 2, with 9 bases in between. Germline CDR1 reads MNHEY; CDR2 reads SVGAGI. The CDR3 contains 14 residues. The CDR3 reads CASSSATTYNEQFF. Here the CDR3 DNA reads TGTGCCAGCAGTTCCGCGACAACCTACAATGAGCAGTTCTTC.

This chain uses TRBV7-8 with TRBJ1-1, with TRBD1 identical over 9 bases. The junction had 12 bases not matched to a gene; V was cut back by 7 bases and J by 3 bases. CDR3 length equals 16 residues. In germline, CDR1 is SGHVS, CDR2 FQNEAQ. The CDR3 spells CASNYDRGGLDTEAFF. CDR3 nucleotide sequence: TGTGCCAGCAACTACGACAGGGGGGGTCTTGACACTGAAGCTTTCTTT. Based on the CDR3 plus reference TRBV7-8 and TRBJ1-1, the full variable domain is GAGVSQSPRYKVAKRGQDVALRCDPISGHVSLFWYQQALGQGPEFLTYFQNEAQLDKSGLPSDRFFAERPEGSVSTLKIQRTQQEDSAVYLCASNYDRGGLDTEAFFGQGTRLTVV.

The chain has TRBV4-3 and TRBJ2-3; D possibly corresponds to TRBD2 (5 bases). V gave up 0 bases and J gave up 8 bases, with 9 bases separating them. This CDR3 spans 13 amino acids. CDR1 is LGHNA, CDR2 YSLEER, per germline. The CDR3 DNA reads as TGCGCCAGCAGCCAAGAATTTGGAGGTACGCAGTATTTT. It specifies CASSQEFGGTQYF.

The chain recombines TRBV5-1 with TRBJ2-3; TRBD2 might be the D (6 bases). Germline V gene data show CDR1 as SGHRS and CDR2 as YFSETQ. The length of the CDR3 is 16 residues. Trimming left V 3 bases short and J 2 bases short, with 16 bases between. The CDR3 loop reads CASSWGSGYHTDTQYF. CDR3 bases: TGCGCCAGCAGCTGGGGTAGCGGCTACCACACAGATACGCAGTATTTT.

The genes are TRBV7-6 and TRBJ2-3, with 12 bases lining up with TRBD2. With 5 bases clipped from V and 4 bases from J, the junction kept 10 bases outside the gene matches. This CDR3 region has 17 residues. Germline V gives CDR1 SGHVS, CDR2 FNYEAQ. In DNA, the CDR3 is TGTGCCAGCAGCCCCCGGACTAGCGGGATTAGTGCAGATACGCAGTATTTT. This encodes CASSPRTSGISADTQYF. The entire variable domain, with the rest obtained from reference TRBV7-6 and TRBJ2-3, is as follows: GAGVSQSPRYKVTKRGQDVALRCDPISGHVSLYWYRQALGQGPEFLTYFNYEAQQDKSGLPNDRFSAERPEGSISTLTIQRTEQRDSAMYRCASSPRTSGISADTQYFGPGTRLTVL.

The chain carries TRBV7-9 and TRBJ2-5; D perhaps matches TRBD2 (6 bases). Germline V CDR1 and CDR2: SEHNR, FQNEAQ (reference sequence). The CDR3 spans 14 residues. The V end was cut by 5 bases, the J end by 1 base, with 11 bases between. This CDR3 is CASSPPEGQETQYF. For the CDR3, the DNA is TGTGCCAGCAGCCCGCCGGAGGGCCAAGAGACCCAGTACTTC.

V is TRBV30 and J is TRBJ2-5; D is possibly TRBD2 (6 bases). The CDR3 is 14 amino acids. Trimming took off 4 bases at V and 5 bases at J, with 17 bases between the two ends. The germline CDR1 and CDR2 sequences are GTSNPN and SVGIG (reference sequence). The CDR3 region is CAWTLTGVEETQYF. The CDR3 DNA reads TGTGCCTGGACTTTAACGGGAGTAGAGGAGACCCAGTACTTC.

This chain uses TRBV10-2 with TRBJ2-3; D unresolved. Germline V gene lookup returns CDR1 WSHSY and CDR2 SAAADI. V lost 3 bases to trimming and J lost 2 bases, with 3 bases between them. The CDR3 spans 12 residues. The DNA of the CDR3 is TGCGCCAGCAGTGACTACACAGATACGCAGTATTTT. It is translated as CASSDYTDTQYF.

This clone appeared a single time. This chain links TRBV10-3 with TRBJ1-2; D is possibly TRBD1 (5 bases). The CDR3 totals 14 residues. The germline V gene encodes CDR1 ENHRY and CDR2 SYGVKD. V lost 3 bases to trimming and J lost 4 bases, with 12 bases between them. This chain's CDR3 is CAISDHQGSYGYTF. CDR3 coding DNA: TGTGCCATCAGTGATCACCAGGGAAGCTATGGCTACACCTTC.

The table lists this clone with a few counts. The chain recombines TRBV11-2 with TRBJ2-5, with D possibly TRBD2 on 5 matching bases. Trimming took 2 bases from V and 5 from J, leaving 12 bases between them. CDR1 is SGHAT, CDR2 FQNNGV, per germline. CDR3 length: 14 residues. The CDR3 loop reads CASSLTHTGETQYF. In DNA form, the CDR3 reads TGTGCCAGCAGCTTAACTCATACGGGGGAGACCCAGTACTTC.

The chain joins TRBV4-2 to TRBJ1-2, with 10 bases aligning to TRBD1. The V segment lost 1 base and the J segment 3 bases; nucleotides outside the gene matches: 5. This CDR3 is 16 amino acids long. Germline lookup yields CDR1 LGHNA and CDR2 YNFKEQ. The CDR3 nucleotides are TGTGCCAGCAGCCAAGCGACAGGGGGCTCTGACTATGGCTACACCTTC. This encodes CASSQATGGSDYGYTF.

The chain employs TRBV5-4 and TRBJ2-1; D is perhaps TRBD2 (6 bases). The germline V and J ends were trimmed by 4 bases and 0 bases, with 17 bases remaining between them. CDR1 and CDR2 (germline): SGHNT, YYREEE (reference sequence). The CDR3 consists of 17 residues. The CDR3 DNA follows: TGTGCCAGCAGCGTGGGACTTTCGGCGAGCTCCTACAATGAGCAGTTCTTC. Residues: CASSVGLSASSYNEQFF. The full variable domain, its missing parts supplied by reference TRBV5-4 and TRBJ2-1, is ETGVTQSPTHLIKTRGQQVTLRCSSQSGHNTVSWYQQALGQGPQFIFQYYREEENGRGNFPPRFSGLQFPNYSSELNVNALELDDSALYLCASSVGLSASSYNEQFFGPGTRLTVL.

This clone was counted between two and nine times. The chain couples TRBV5-6 to TRBJ1-2, with D hard to call. The V gene's germline CDR1 is SGHDT and CDR2 YYEEEE. This CDR3 is 13 amino acids long. The V gene lost 2 bases and the J gene lost 0 bases, with 5 bases spanning the gap. DNA for the CDR3: TGTGCCAGCAGCTTTTCCTCTAACTATGGCTACACCTTC. Its translation is CASSFSSNYGYTF. Supplemented by reference TRBV5-6 and TRBJ1-2, the full variable domain reads DAGVTQSPTHLIKTRGQQVTLRCSPKSGHDTVSWYQQALGQGPQFIFQYYEEEERQRGNFPDRFSGHQFPNYSSELNVNALLLGDSALYLCASSFSSNYGYTFGSGTRLTVV.

This chain joins TRBV29-1 and TRBJ1-1; 7 bases map to TRBD1. The CDR3 loop spans 14 amino acids. The J segment lost 5 bases and the V segment lost 4 bases, leaving 10 bases of the junction unmatched. Germline V gene sequence: CDR1 SQVTM, CDR2 ANQGSEA. The CDR3 loop reads CSVGQGSLRTEAFF. The CDR3, as DNA: TGCAGCGTTGGACAGGGCTCGCTCAGGACTGAAGCTTTCTTT.

V and J are TRBV13 and TRBJ2-7; 11 bases map to TRBD2. Trimming removed 5 bases from V and 2 bases from J; junction bases left unmatched: 17. The CDR3 is made up of 19 amino acids. Per germline, CDR1 PRHDT and CDR2 FYEKMQ (reference sequence). The CDR3 loop is CASSLITVAGGPLTYEQYF. The CDR3 bases are TGTGCCAGCAGCCTAATCACGGTAGCGGGAGGGCCTTTAACCTACGAGCAGTACTTC.

Details on this clone: The junction and the germline gene differ at one end; a read error may be behind it. This rearrangement joins TRBV10-3 to TRBJ2-2; 9 bases line up with TRBD2. CDR3 length: 15 amino acids. Germline CDR1 is ENHRY and CDR2 is SYGVKD. The chain's CDR3 is CAISVASGNAGELFF. The CDR3 DNA reads TGTGCCATCAGCGTAGCTAGCGGGAACGCCGGGGAGCTGTTTTTT.

The rearrangement joins TRBV29-1 to TRBJ2-1; the D gene is possibly TRBD2 (5 bases). This CDR3 region has 14 residues. Germline assignment: CDR1 SQVTM and CDR2 ANQGSEA. V was pared by 4 bases and J by 4 bases, with 14 bases between. CDR3 in DNA: TGCAGCGTTGCACGTCGAGACTATTACAATGAGCAGTTCTTC. As protein: CSVARRDYYNEQFF.

The rearrangement uses TRBV6-1 and TRBJ1-6; 8 nucleotides align to TRBD1. The CDR3 has 15 amino acids. J was trimmed by 7 bases and V by 7 bases; bases with no gene match: 9. Per germline, CDR1 MNHNS and CDR2 SASEGT. The CDR3 region has the DNA TGTGCCAGCACATGGAGCGGGACAGGCAATTCACCCCTCCACTTT. Translating it yields CASTWSGTGNSPLHF.

V and J are TRBV10-3 and TRBJ2-3; 7 nucleotides line up with TRBD2. The CDR3 is 16 residues long. V dropped 0 bases and J dropped 2; count of bases not matched to a gene: 5. Germline CDR1 reads ENHRY; CDR2 reads SYGVKD. CDR3 protein: CAISESPSGITDTQYF. CDR3 nucleotides: TGTGCCATCAGTGAGTCACCAAGCGGGATCACAGATACGCAGTATTTT.

This clone appeared a single time. V gene TRBV29-1 combines with J gene TRBJ2-7; TRBD2 agrees at 12 bases. Germline lookup yields CDR1 SQVTM and CDR2 ANQGSEA. V shed 4 bases, J shed 6 bases, and the junction held 7 bases outside the gene matches. The CDR3 loop spans 14 amino acids. The CDR3 loop is CSVAQTSGRGEQYF. The DNA for the CDR3 is TGCAGCGTTGCCCAGACTAGCGGGAGAGGCGAGCAGTACTTC.

The J gene is TRBJ1-1, the V gene TRBV28, with 9 bases lining up with TRBD1. Germline V CDR1 and CDR2: MDHEN, SYDVKM. The CDR3 is 14 amino acids. With 3 bases clipped from V and 7 bases from J, the junction kept 6 bases outside the gene matches. CDR3 region: CASSFLGQGDEAFF. As DNA, the CDR3 is TGTGCCAGCAGTTTTCTGGGACAGGGAGATGAAGCTTTCTTT.

In its sample, this clone was seen a few times. Mismatch with germline at one junction end may stem from a read error. V is TRBV7-7 and J is TRBJ2-5; D possibly corresponds to TRBD2 (5 bases). The germline gives CDR1 SSHAT, CDR2 FNYEAQ (reference sequence). This CDR3 is 15 amino acids long. The CDR3 DNA sequence: TGTGCTAGCAGCTCCCTGGTCGGGAAGAAAGAGACCCAGTACTTC. Translated, it gives CASSSLVGKKETQYF. Filled out from reference TRBV7-7 and TRBJ2-5, the complete variable domain reads GAGVSQSPRYKVTKRGQDVTLRCDPISSHATLYWYQQALGQGPEFLTYFNYEAQPDKSGLPSDRFSAERPEGSISTLTIQRTEQRDSAMYRCASSSLVGKKETQYFGPGTRLLVL.

In its sample, this clone was seen once. This chain connects TRBV30 to TRBJ2-7, with 11 positions matching TRBD1. Germline CDR1 is GTSNPN and CDR2 is SVGIG (reference sequence). This CDR3 contains 16 residues. After removal of 4 bases from V and 2 bases from J, the junction contained 10 bases not matched to a gene. The DNA of the CDR3 is TGTGCCTGGAATTCCCGGGACAGGGGGGTAACCTACGAGCAGTACTTC. Amino acid sequence: CAWNSRDRGVTYEQYF.

The chain is built from TRBV29-1 and TRBJ1-3, with D possibly TRBD1 on 6 matching bases. There are 12 residues in the CDR3. Germline CDR1 and CDR2: SQVTM and ANQGSEA. Trimming removed 8 bases from V and 4 bases from J, with 12 bases in between. The CDR3 spells CSPSGTGNTIYF. Written as DNA, the CDR3 is TGCAGCCCCTCTGGGACAGGAAACACCATATATTTT.

This clone was counted only a few times. The chain uses TRBV30 and TRBJ2-7; D possibly corresponds to TRBD1 (6 bases). Germline V CDR1 and CDR2: GTSNPN, SVGIG (reference sequence). This CDR3 comprises 14 residues. Trimming pared 3 bases from V and 4 bases from J, leaving 16 bases between. The chain's CDR3 is CAWSFAAGAYEQYF. CDR3 DNA: TGTGCCTGGAGCTTTGCGGCAGGGGCGTACGAGCAGTACTTC.